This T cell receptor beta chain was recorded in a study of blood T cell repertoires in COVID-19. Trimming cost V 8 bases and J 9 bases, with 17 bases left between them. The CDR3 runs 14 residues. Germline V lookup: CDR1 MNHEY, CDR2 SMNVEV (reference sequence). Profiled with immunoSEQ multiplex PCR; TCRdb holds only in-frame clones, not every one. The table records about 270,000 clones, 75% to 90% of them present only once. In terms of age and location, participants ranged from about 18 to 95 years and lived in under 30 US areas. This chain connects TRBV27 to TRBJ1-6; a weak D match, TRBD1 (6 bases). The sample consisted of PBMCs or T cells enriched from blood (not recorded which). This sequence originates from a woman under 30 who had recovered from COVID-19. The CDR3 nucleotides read TGTGCCAGCTCGAGGGAGGGGGAGAGTTCACCCCTCCACTTT. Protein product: CASSREGESSPLHF.